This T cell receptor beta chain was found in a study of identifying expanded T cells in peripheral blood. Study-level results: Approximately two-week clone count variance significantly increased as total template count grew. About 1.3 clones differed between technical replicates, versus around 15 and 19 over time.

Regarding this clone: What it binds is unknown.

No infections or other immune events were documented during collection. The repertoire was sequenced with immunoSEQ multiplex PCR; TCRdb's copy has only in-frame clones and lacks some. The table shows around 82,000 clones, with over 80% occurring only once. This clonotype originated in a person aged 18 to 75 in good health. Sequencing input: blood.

The chain's CDR3 is CASSTSGNTEAFF. The DNA for the CDR3 is TGTGCCAGCAGCACATCCGGGAACACTGAAGCTTTCTTT. The chain uses TRBV11-3 and TRBJ1-1; D remains ambiguous. The CDR3 is 13 amino acids. Germline V gene lookup returns CDR1 SGHNT and CDR2 YENEEA. Trimming removed 5 bases at V and 1 base at J, with 8 bases between.